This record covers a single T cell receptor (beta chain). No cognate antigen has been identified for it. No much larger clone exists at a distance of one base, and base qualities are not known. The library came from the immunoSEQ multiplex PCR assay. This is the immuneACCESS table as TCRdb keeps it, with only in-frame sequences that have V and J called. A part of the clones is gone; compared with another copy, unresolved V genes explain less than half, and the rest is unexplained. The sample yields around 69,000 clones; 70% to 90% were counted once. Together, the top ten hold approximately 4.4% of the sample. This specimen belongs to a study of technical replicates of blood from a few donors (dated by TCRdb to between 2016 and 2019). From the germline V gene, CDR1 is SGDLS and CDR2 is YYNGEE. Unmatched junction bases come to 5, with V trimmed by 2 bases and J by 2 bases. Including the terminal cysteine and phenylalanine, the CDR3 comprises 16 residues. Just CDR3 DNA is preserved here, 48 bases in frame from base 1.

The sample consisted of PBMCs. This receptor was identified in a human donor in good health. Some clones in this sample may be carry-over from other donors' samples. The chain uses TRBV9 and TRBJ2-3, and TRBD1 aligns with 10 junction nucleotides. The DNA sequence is TGTGCCAGCAGCGTGTGGGGACAGGGGATCACAGATACGCAGTATTTT. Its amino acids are CASSVWGQGITDTQYF. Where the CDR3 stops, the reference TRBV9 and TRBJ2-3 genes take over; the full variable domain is DSGVTQTPKHLITATGQRVTLRCSPRSGDLSVYWYQQSLDQGLQFLIQYYNGEERAKGNILERFSAQQFPDLHSELNLSSLELGDSALYFCASSVWGQGITDTQYFGPGTRLTVL.